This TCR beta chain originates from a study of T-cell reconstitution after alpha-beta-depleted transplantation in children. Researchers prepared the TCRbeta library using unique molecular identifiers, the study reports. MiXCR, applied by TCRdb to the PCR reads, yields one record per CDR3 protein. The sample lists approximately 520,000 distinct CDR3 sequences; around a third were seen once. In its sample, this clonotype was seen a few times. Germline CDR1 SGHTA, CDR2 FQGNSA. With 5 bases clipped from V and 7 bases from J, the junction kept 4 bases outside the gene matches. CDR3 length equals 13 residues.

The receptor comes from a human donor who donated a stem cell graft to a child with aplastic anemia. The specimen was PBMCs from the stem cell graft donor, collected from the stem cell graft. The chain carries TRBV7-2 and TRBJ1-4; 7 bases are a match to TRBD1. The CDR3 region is CASSRQGAEKLFF. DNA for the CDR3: TGTGCCAGCAGCCGACAGGGCGCTGAAAAACTGTTTTTT.